The 30 T cell receptor beta chains in this list originate from one sample, sequenced in a study of vaccination effects on CD4 cells after COVID-19 (dated by TCRdb to between 2021 and 2022). These TCRs are of unknown antigen specificity. The library was prepared using the immunoSEQ multiplex PCR assay. Not all clones reach the TCRdb copy of this immuneACCESS table, which keeps in-frame sequences only. Checked studies attribute under half of the gap to unresolved V genes and leave the rest unexplained. The sample profile shows 35,000 to 55,000 clones; 76% of them were found once. The leading ten clones occupy 3.6% of the sample. After around 11 days of culture, CD4+ T cells were isolated with the EasySep CD4+ T cell isolation kit. PCR-confirmed SARS-CoV-2 infection had occurred in convalescent patients between March and December 2020, before the Alpha, Beta and Delta variants emerged in the United States. Each participant received two doses of an mRNA SARS-CoV-2 vaccine, either BNT162b2 or mRNA-1273.

Here the sequenced sample was CD4+ T cells from PBMCs cultured without peptide, taken after COVID-19 vaccination. The source of these receptors is a human donor who had a prior SARS-CoV-2 infection.

V usage is TRBV7-9 and J usage is TRBJ2-7; TRBD2 agrees at 9 bases. This CDR3 has 16 residues. Per germline, CDR1 SEHNR and CDR2 FQNEAQ (reference sequence). The V segment lost 5 bases and the J segment 2 bases; nucleotides outside the gene matches: 10. CDR3 DNA sequence: TGTGCCAGCAGCCCAAGGGGGGTAGCGGGGGCCTACGAGCAGTACTTC. Encoded protein: CASSPRGVAGAYEQYF.

The V and J genes are TRBV30 and TRBJ1-3, with D possibly TRBD1 on 6 matching bases. The V end was cut by 6 bases, the J end by 0 bases, with 15 bases between. The CDR3 sequence is 15 residues long. Germline-derived CDR1 and CDR2 are GTSNPN and SVGIG (reference sequence). CDR3 nucleotides: TGTGCCTGTATTTCCGGGACACTCTCTGGAAACACCATATATTTT. Translation gives CACISGTLSGNTIYF.

This chain connects TRBV6-5 to TRBJ2-5; the match to TRBD2 covers 8 bases. V dropped 6 bases and J dropped 4; count of bases not matched to a gene: 4. In germline, CDR1 is MNHEY, CDR2 SVGAGI. CDR3 length equals 13 residues. The CDR3, as DNA: TGTGCCAGCAGACCCGGGGGGGCAGAGACCCAGTACTTC. Its translation: CASRPGGAETQYF.

V and J are TRBV5-4 and TRBJ2-2, with D unresolved. Deletions cut 9 bases from V and 0 bases from J, with 9 bases between. The germline V gene has CDR1 SGHNT and CDR2 YYREEE (reference sequence). The CDR3 is made up of 13 amino acids. DNA of the CDR3: TGTGCCAAGTCACGTTCGAACACCGGGGAGCTGTTTTTT. Translating it yields CAKSRSNTGELFF.

The chain links TRBV18 to TRBJ2-3; 9 positions match TRBD1. Trimming took 4 bases from V and 2 from J; bases not matched to a gene: 10. The CDR3 length is 17 residues. The V gene's germline CDR1 is KGHSH and CDR2 LQKENI. The CDR3 sequence is CASSRLIGQGYTDTQYF. In DNA, the CDR3 is TGTGCCAGCTCACGTCTGATCGGACAGGGGTACACAGATACGCAGTATTTT. The full variable domain, in which reference TRBV18 and TRBJ2-3 provide the parts outside the CDR3, is NAGVMQNPRHLVRRRGQEARLRCSPMKGHSHVYWYRQLPEEGLKFMVYLQKENIIDESGMPKERFSAEFPKEGPSILRIQQVVRGDSAAYFCASSRLIGQGYTDTQYFGPGTRLTVL.

The J gene is TRBJ2-7, the V gene TRBV4-1; a weak D match, TRBD2 (5 bases). V gave up 4 bases and J gave up 4 bases, with 11 bases separating them. CDR1 is MGHRA and CDR2 is YSYEKL in the germline V gene. The CDR3 is 13 amino acids. CDR3 coding DNA: TGCGCCAGCAGCCTCCGGACTGATTACGAGCAGTACTTC. Amino acid sequence: CASSLRTDYEQYF.

This rearrangement joins TRBV3-1 (or the pseudogene TRBV3-2) to TRBJ2-7; D is possibly TRBD1 (6 bases). Trimming took 0 bases from V and 3 from J, leaving 12 bases between them. Germline lookup yields CDR1 LGHDT and CDR2 YNNKEL (reference sequence). CDR3 length: 15 residues. The CDR3 DNA is TGTGCCAGCAGCCAAGACAGGGGATCCCACTACGAGCAGTACTTC. It encodes CASSQDRGSHYEQYF.

This clone has just a few counts. The chain employs TRBV2 and TRBJ2-7; 10 bases are shared with TRBD2. The germline V gene has CDR1 SNHLY and CDR2 FYNNEI. The CDR3 is 13 residues long. With 8 bases clipped from V and 4 bases from J, the junction kept 5 bases outside the gene matches. In DNA form, the CDR3 reads TGTGCCAGCCAGACTAGCGGGTTTTACGAGCAGTACTTC. Its translation: CASQTSGFYEQYF.

The CDR3 loop reads CAWSFTGSSTDTQYF. The DNA of the CDR3 is TGTGCCTGGAGTTTCACAGGCTCTAGCACAGATACGCAGTATTTT. V usage is TRBV30 and J usage is TRBJ2-3; maybe TRBD1 (5 bases). The CDR3 runs to 15 residues. V lost 2 bases and J lost 0, with 12 bases in between. Germline loops: CDR1 GTSNPN, CDR2 SVGIG (reference sequence).

The chain recombines TRBV6-5 with TRBJ2-1, with 7 nucleotides matching TRBD1. The ends lost 10 bases at V and 5 bases at J; junction bases unmatched: 11. CDR3 size: 14 residues. In germline, CDR1 is MNHEY, CDR2 SVGAGI. This CDR3 is CATESGTANNEQFF. CDR3 nucleotide sequence: TGTGCCACCGAGTCCGGGACAGCTAACAATGAGCAGTTCTTC.

This rearrangement joins TRBV7-2 to TRBJ2-5; the D is unclear. Trimming removed 1 base at V and 2 bases at J, with 11 bases between. The CDR3 loop spans 15 amino acids. Germline V gene lookup returns CDR1 SGHTA and CDR2 FQGNSA. The CDR3 sequence: CASSLGLSLQETQYF. The CDR3 region has the DNA TGTGCCAGCAGCTTAGGGTTAAGTCTACAAGAGACCCAGTACTTC.

This chain joins TRBV27 and TRBJ1-1; D gene uncertain. The CDR3 runs to 15 residues. Germline CDR1 MNHEY, CDR2 SMNVEV (reference sequence). Trimming stripped 3 bases from V and 7 bases from J, with 18 bases between. CDR3 coding DNA: TGTGCCAGCAGTTTCCAGACCGGGGTAAGGATTGAAGCTTTCTTT. This translates into CASSFQTGVRIEAFF.

This sequence joins TRBV6-6 and TRBJ2-1; 7 bases match TRBD2. Germline loops: CDR1 MNHNY, CDR2 SVGAGI (reference sequence). Unmatched junction bases numbered 6, after V lost 0 bases and J lost 7 bases. The CDR3 contains 15 residues. In nucleotides, the CDR3 is TGTGCCAGCAGTTACTCTTCGGGGGGAGGAAATGAGCAGTTCTTC. It yields the protein CASSYSSGGGNEQFF.

The chain employs TRBV9 and TRBJ2-3; perhaps TRBD1 as D (5 bases). The CDR3 runs 15 residues. Germline loops: CDR1 SGDLS, CDR2 YYNGEE. V lost 0 bases and J 2 bases, leaving 10 bases between the germline ends. CDR3 sequence reads: CASSVEGHTTDTQYF. The CDR3 DNA reads as TGTGCCAGCAGCGTAGAAGGACACACCACAGATACGCAGTATTTT. Full variable domain (rest looked up from reference TRBV9 and TRBJ2-3): DSGVTQTPKHLITATGQRVTLRCSPRSGDLSVYWYQQSLDQGLQFLIQYYNGEERAKGNILERFSAQQFPDLHSELNLSSLELGDSALYFCASSVEGHTTDTQYFGPGTRLTVL.

This clone was counted between two and nine times. The chain links TRBV5-1 to TRBJ2-3; tentative D call: TRBD1 (5 bases). V lost 3 bases and J lost 3, with 11 bases in between. Germline CDR1 is SGHRS and CDR2 is YFSETQ. This CDR3 has 14 amino acids. The chain's CDR3 is CASSSGASTDTQYF. The CDR3, as DNA: TGCGCCAGCAGCTCTGGGGCGTCAACAGATACGCAGTATTTT. The whole variable domain, remainder taken from reference TRBV5-1 and TRBJ2-3, is KAGVTQTPRYLIKTRGQQVTLSCSPISGHRSVSWYQQTPGQGLQFLFEYFSETQRNKGNFPGRFSGRQFSNSRSEMNVSTLELGDSALYLCASSSGASTDTQYFGPGTRLTVL.

The rearrangement joins TRBV7-2 to TRBJ2-1; no reliable D call. The CDR3 contains 12 residues. Trimming took 6 bases from V and 8 from J, leaving 11 bases between them. Germline assignment: CDR1 SGHTA and CDR2 FQGNSA. CDR3 in amino acids: CASRRPGHEQFF. CDR3 coding DNA: TGTGCCAGCAGACGGCCTGGGCATGAGCAGTTCTTC.

V is TRBV15 and J is TRBJ2-2; 10 positions agree with TRBD2. CDR3 length: 16 amino acids. From germline, CDR1 is LNHNV and CDR2 YYDKDF (reference sequence). J was trimmed by 5 bases and V by 4 bases; bases with no gene match: 7. CDR3 nucleotides: TGTGCCACCAGCACACCTTCTAGCGGGAGAACCGGGGAGCTGTTTTTT. This codes for CATSTPSSGRTGELFF.

The rearrangement joins TRBV18 to TRBJ1-5; D gene ambiguous. The CDR3 covers 14 residues. Germline assignment: CDR1 KGHSH and CDR2 LQKENI. V was clipped by 2 bases and J by 2 bases, with 7 bases between them. This CDR3 is CASSPSQGNQPQHF. The CDR3 coding sequence is TGTGCCAGCTCACCATCCCAAGGCAATCAGCCCCAGCATTTT.

In this sample, this clone turned up a few times. The CDR3 sequence: CASSIAGTGTGYTF. CDR3 DNA: TGTGCCAGTAGTATAGCGGGGACAGGGACAGGCTACACCTTC. The chain links TRBV19 to TRBJ1-2; 9 nucleotides line up with TRBD1. Germline CDR1 is LNHDA and CDR2 is SQIVND (reference sequence). The CDR3 consists of 14 residues. J gave up 8 bases and V 1 base, and 5 bases lay outside the gene matches.

V usage is TRBV7-6 and J usage is TRBJ2-7; TRBD1 is a possible D gene (6 bases). Trimming shortened V by 1 base and J by 5 bases, and 15 bases separated the two germline ends. CDR3 length: 15 residues. CDR1 is SGHVS and CDR2 is FNYEAQ in the germline V gene. The chain's CDR3 is CASSLVGTSRNEQYF. CDR3 bases: TGTGCCAGCAGCTTAGTTGGGACATCTCGCAACGAGCAGTACTTC.

V usage is TRBV19 and J usage is TRBJ1-2, with 9 bases aligning to TRBD1. From germline, CDR1 is LNHDA and CDR2 SQIVND (reference sequence). The CDR3 has 15 amino acids. V lost 3 bases and J lost 4; bases outside the gene matches: 6. CDR3 region: CASSIAGQGSYGYTF. CDR3 bases: TGTGCCAGTAGTATCGCGGGACAGGGAAGCTATGGCTACACCTTC.

The chain joins TRBV6-5 to TRBJ1-1, with TRBD1 as a possible D gene (5 bases). The germline V gene has CDR1 MNHEY and CDR2 SVGAGI. Trimming pared 6 bases from V and 10 bases from J, leaving 24 bases between. The CDR3 loop spans 15 amino acids. CDR3 bases: TGTGCCAGCAGGGGAACATCCGCGGGGGTGTATCGAGCTTTCTTT. This gives the protein CASRGTSAGVYRAFF.

The count of this clone is one. The rearrangement joins TRBV7-5 to TRBJ2-1; TRBD2 is the table's D call and was not checked against the DNA. TRBV7-5 is labeled a pseudogene. There are 17 residues in the CDR3. The CDR3 DNA is TGTGCCAGAAGCTTAGGTTTCTGTGGAGCTAAGGACAATGAGCAGTTCTTC. This gives the protein CARSLGFCGAKDNEQFF.

The chain joins TRBV5-1 to TRBJ2-2, with D hard to call. This CDR3 is 15 amino acids long. V was trimmed by 4 bases and J by 3 bases, leaving 13 bases between them. Germline assignment: CDR1 SGHRS and CDR2 YFSETQ. Here the CDR3 reads CASSLSLPDTGELFF. CDR3 coding DNA: TGCGCCAGCAGCCTCAGCCTACCGGACACCGGGGAGCTGTTTTTT.

The rearrangement joins TRBV12-5 to TRBJ1-6; the D is unclear. Looked up from germline, CDR1 is LGHNT and CDR2 is FRNRAP. V lost 0 bases, J lost 0 bases, and 15 bases lay in between. The CDR3 sequence is 19 residues long. The CDR3 sequence: CASGLVMSAVFSYNSPLHF. CDR3 sequence (DNA): TGTGCTAGTGGTTTGGTCATGAGCGCCGTCTTCTCCTATAATTCACCCCTCCACTTT. Full variable domain (rest looked up from reference TRBV12-5 and TRBJ1-6): DARVTQTPRHKVTEMGQEVTMRCQPILGHNTVFWYRQTMMQGLELLAYFRNRAPLDDSGMPKDRFSAEMPDATLATLKIQPSEPRDSAVYFCASGLVMSAVFSYNSPLHFGNGTRLTVT.

The chain employs TRBV2 and TRBJ1-4, with TRBD1 matching over 10 bases. The germline V gene encodes CDR1 SNHLY and CDR2 FYNNEI. This CDR3 contains 13 residues. After removal of 8 bases from V and 5 bases from J, the junction contained 2 bases not matched to a gene. The CDR3 region is CASRQGANEKLFF. The CDR3 DNA follows: TGTGCCAGCCGACAGGGGGCGAATGAAAAACTGTTTTTT.

The genes are TRBV7-2 and TRBJ1-2, with TRBD1 as a possible D gene (6 bases). The V and J ends lost 5 bases and 7 bases respectively, with 14 bases between them. The V gene's germline CDR1 is SGHTA and CDR2 FQGNSA. There are 13 residues in the CDR3. The CDR3, as DNA: TGTGCCAGCAGCCCGGACAGATCCTTTGGCTACACCTTC. It specifies CASSPDRSFGYTF.

This chain uses TRBV14 with TRBJ2-3; tentative D call: TRBD2 (7 bases). Per germline, CDR1 SGHDN and CDR2 FVKESK. This CDR3 is built from 15 residues. The V and J ends lost 4 bases and 4 bases respectively, with 15 bases between them. The DNA of the CDR3 is TGTGCCAGCAGCCCCCCGGGGAGGGGGGCAGATACGCAGTATTTT. The encoded protein is CASSPPGRGADTQYF.

This clone was seen more than once but under ten times. CDR3 bases: TGTGCCAGCAGTGAATGGATATGGGGACTAGGCTACGAGCAGTACTTC. Translating gives CASSEWIWGLGYEQYF. The rearrangement joins TRBV6-1 to TRBJ2-7, with 8 nucleotides matching TRBD2. With V trimmed by 2 bases and J by 3 bases, 9 bases remained unmatched. This CDR3 region has 16 residues. Germline loops: CDR1 MNHNS, CDR2 SASEGT.

The chain links TRBV6-1 to TRBJ2-5; D gene unclear. Trimming cost V 1 base and J 4 bases, with 7 bases left between them. Germline V gives CDR1 MNHNS, CDR2 SASEGT. This CDR3 is built from 13 residues. CDR3: CASSEVTGETQYF. CDR3 DNA sequence: TGTGCCAGCAGTGAAGTGACTGGAGAGACCCAGTACTTC.